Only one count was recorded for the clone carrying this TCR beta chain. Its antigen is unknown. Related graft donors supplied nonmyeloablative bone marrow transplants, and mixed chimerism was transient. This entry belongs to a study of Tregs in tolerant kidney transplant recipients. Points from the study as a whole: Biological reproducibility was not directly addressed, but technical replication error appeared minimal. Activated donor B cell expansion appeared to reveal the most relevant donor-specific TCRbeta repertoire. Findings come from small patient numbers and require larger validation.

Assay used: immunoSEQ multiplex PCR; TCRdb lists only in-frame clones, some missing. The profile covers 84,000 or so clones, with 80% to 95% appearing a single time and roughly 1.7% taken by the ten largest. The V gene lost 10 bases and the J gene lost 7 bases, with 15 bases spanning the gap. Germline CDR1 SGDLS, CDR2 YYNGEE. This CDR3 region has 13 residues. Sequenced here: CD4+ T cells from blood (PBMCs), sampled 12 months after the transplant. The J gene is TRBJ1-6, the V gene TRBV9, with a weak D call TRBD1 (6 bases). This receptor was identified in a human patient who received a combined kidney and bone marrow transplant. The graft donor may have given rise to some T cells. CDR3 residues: CASTRTENSPLHF. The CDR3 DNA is TGTGCCTCAACCCGGACAGAAAATTCACCCCTCCACTTT.